Listed below are T cell receptor beta chains from one sample, sequenced in a study of CD8+ T cells in alopecia areata. The protocol was immunoSEQ multiplex PCR, while the TCRdb copy is restricted to in-frame clones and leaves out a portion. The sample includes around 140,000 clones, 85% to 90% of them seen just once. Source: CD8+ T cells sorted from blood, taken at week 0. These receptors came from a human donor with alopecia areata. Both conserved end residues are part of each CDR3. The D gene is left open where the match is weak. Expanded clones are given a class, and other clones once, few, many or no size at all.

>.|TRBV7-9|.|TRBJ2-1
TGTGCCAGCAGCTTAGTGTCCAACAATGAGCAGTTCTTC
CASSLVSNNEQFF
>.|TRBV19|.|TRBJ2-2
TGTGCCAGTAGTATCCCCCCCGGGGAGCTGTTTTTT
CASSIPPGELFF
>.|TRBV6-1|.|TRBJ2-3
TGTGCCAGCAGTGAAGGAATAGCGGACCTCACAGATACGCAGTATTTT
CASSEGIADLTDTQYF
>once|TRBV4-1|TRBD2|TRBJ2-1
TGCGCCAGCAGCCAAGTGGGGGGGAATGAGCAGTTCTTC
CASSQVGGNEQFF
>few|TRBV7-9|.|TRBJ2-1
TGTGCCAGCAGCTTGCAAGGGGGGTACAATGAGCAGTTCTTC
CASSLQGGYNEQFF
>.|TRBV5-1|TRBD2|TRBJ2-1
TGCGCCAGCAGCTCTGCCCTAGCGGGGGGGTCCGAGCAGTTCTTC
CASSSALAGGSEQFF
>.|TRBV2|TRBD2|TRBJ2-7
TGTGCCAGCAGTGACACAACTAGCGGGAGGGCCAGTTACGAGCAGTACTTC
CASSDTTSGRASYEQYF
>.|TRBV29-1|.|TRBJ2-5
TGCAGCGTTGAAGAGGGGGGCCATTCGGGGACCCAGTACTTC
CSVEEGGHSGTQYF
>.|TRBV19|.|TRBJ2-6
TGTGCCAGTAGTATCGAAGGCTCTGGGGCCAACGTCCTGACTTTC
CASSIEGSGANVLTF
>.|TRBV5-1|.|TRBJ2-7
TGCGCCAGCAGCTTGACAGCGTTCTACGAGCAGTACTTC
CASSLTAFYEQYF
>once|TRBV18|.|TRBJ2-5
TGTGCCAGCTCACCACCCGGGGAGACCCAGTACTTC
CASSPPGETQYF
>.|TRBV5-4|.|TRBJ1-2
TGTGCCAGCAGCTTGGCTGGCCACAGGGCCTATGGCTACACCTTC
CASSLAGHRAYGYTF
>.|TRBV4-1|.|TRBJ1-4
TGCGCCAGCAGCCAAGGGGGGCAGACTAATGAAAAACTGTTTTTT
CASSQGGQTNEKLFF
>.|TRBV5-6|.|TRBJ1-2
TGTGCCAGCAGCTTGGGGCAGACCCAGAACTATGGCTACACCTTC
CASSLGQTQNYGYTF
>.|TRBV5-1|.|TRBJ2-7
TGCGCCAGCAGCTTTATAGTCTCCTCCTACGAGCAGTACTTC
CASSFIVSSYEQYF
>.|TRBV29-1|.|TRBJ1-2
TGCAGCGTTGAAGAAGGGTTTAGCTATGGCTACACCTTC
CSVEEGFSYGYTF
>.|TRBV5-1|TRBD2|TRBJ2-3
TGCGCCAGCAGCTTAAGGAGCGGGGGTTCGGAAGATACGCAGTATTTT
CASSLRSGGSEDTQYF
>.|TRBV27|TRBD1|TRBJ1-5
TGTGCCAGCAGCCATACAGGGGGACATCAGCCCCAGCATTTT
CASSHTGGHQPQHF
>.|TRBV19|.|TRBJ1-2
TGTGCCAGTAGTATACTGACAGGCCTCTATGGCTACACCTTC
CASSILTGLYGYTF
>.|TRBV29-1|.|TRBJ2-7
TGCAGCGTTGAAGACACAGGACCCTACGCGCAGTACTTC
CSVEDTGPYAQYF
>.|TRBV27|.|TRBJ2-7
TGTGCCAGCAGTTTAGCAGGGCTCTCCTACGAGCAGTACTTC
CASSLAGLSYEQYF
>few|TRBV15|.|TRBJ2-5
TGTGCCACCAGCAGAGGACTATTCCAAGAGACCCAGTACTTC
CATSRGLFQETQYF